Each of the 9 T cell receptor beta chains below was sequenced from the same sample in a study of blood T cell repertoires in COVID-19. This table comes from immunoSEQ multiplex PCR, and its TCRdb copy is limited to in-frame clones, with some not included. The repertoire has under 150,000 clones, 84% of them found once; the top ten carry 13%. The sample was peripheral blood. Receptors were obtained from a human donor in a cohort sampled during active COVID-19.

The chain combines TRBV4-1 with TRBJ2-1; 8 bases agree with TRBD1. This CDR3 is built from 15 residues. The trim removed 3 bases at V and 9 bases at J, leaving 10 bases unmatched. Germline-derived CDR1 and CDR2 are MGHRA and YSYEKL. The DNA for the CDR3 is TGCGCCAGCAGCCACCTTACGACAGGGGCCCGTGAGCAGTTCTTC. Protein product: CASSHLTTGAREQFF.

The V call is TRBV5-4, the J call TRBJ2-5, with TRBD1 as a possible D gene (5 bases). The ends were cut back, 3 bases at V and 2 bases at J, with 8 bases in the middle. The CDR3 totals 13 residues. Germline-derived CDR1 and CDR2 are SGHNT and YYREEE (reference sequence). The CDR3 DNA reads TGTGCCAGCAGCTCCGACAGACAAGAGACCCAGTACTTC. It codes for CASSSDRQETQYF.

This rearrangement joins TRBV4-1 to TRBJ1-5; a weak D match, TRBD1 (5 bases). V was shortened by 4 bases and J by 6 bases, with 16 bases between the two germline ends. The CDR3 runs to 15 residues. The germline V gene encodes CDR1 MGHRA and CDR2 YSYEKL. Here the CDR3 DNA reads TGCGCCAGCAGCCTCGGTGGGGCTCAACGTCAGCCCCAGCATTTT. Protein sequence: CASSLGGAQRQPQHF.

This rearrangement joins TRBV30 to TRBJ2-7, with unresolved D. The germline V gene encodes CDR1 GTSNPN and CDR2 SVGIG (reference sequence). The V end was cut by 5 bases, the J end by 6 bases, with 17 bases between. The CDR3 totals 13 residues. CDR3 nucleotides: TGTGCCTGGGATAATACCCTAGAGGCCGAGCAGTACTTC. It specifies CAWDNTLEAEQYF. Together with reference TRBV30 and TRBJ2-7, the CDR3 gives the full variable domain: SQTIHQWPATLVQPVGSPLSLECTVEGTSNPNLYWYRQAAGRGLQLLFYSVGIGQISSEVPQNLSASRPQDRQFILSSKKLLLSDSGFYLCAWDNTLEAEQYFGPGTRLTVT.

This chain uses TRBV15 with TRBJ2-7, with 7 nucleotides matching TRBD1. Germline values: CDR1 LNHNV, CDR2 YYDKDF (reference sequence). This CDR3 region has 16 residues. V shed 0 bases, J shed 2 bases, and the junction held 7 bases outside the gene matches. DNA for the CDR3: TGTGCCACCAGCAGAGAATCCGGGACAGCAGCCTACGAGCAGTACTTC. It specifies CATSRESGTAAYEQYF.

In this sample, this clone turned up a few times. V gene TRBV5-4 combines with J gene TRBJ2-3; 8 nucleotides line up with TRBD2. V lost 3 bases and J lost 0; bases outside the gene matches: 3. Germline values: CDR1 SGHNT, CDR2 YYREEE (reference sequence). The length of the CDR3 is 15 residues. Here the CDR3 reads CASSWGGGSTDTQYF. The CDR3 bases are TGTGCCAGCAGCTGGGGCGGGGGGAGCACAGATACGCAGTATTTT.

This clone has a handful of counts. The DNA of the CDR3 is TGTGCCAGCAGCCCGACTTCCGGGACACCCTATGGCTACACCTTC. It is translated as CASSPTSGTPYGYTF. The chain uses TRBV6-5 and TRBJ1-2; D may be TRBD1 (6 bases). CDR1 and CDR2 (germline): MNHEY, SVGAGI. The CDR3 has 15 residues. The germline V and J ends were trimmed by 6 bases and 4 bases, with 18 bases remaining between them.

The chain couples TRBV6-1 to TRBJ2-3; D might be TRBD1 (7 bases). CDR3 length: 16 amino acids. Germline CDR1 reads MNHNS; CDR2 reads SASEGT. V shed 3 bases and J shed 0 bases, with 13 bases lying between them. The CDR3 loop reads CASSDGGTVSTDTQYF. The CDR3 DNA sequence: TGTGCCAGCAGTGATGGCGGGACAGTTAGCACAGATACGCAGTATTTT.

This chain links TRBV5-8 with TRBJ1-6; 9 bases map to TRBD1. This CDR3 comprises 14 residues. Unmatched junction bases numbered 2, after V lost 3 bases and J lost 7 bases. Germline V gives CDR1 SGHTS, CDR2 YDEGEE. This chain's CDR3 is CASSYRGRNSPLHF. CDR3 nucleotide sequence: TGTGCCAGCAGCTACAGGGGGCGAAATTCACCCCTCCACTTT.